Presented here are 32 T cell receptor beta chains from one specimen sequenced in a study of T cells in tuberculosis. Data came from immunoSEQ multiplex PCR; TCRdb stores just in-frame clones and leaves some out. In the table there are about 36,000 clones, 93% of which are singletons. The sequenced material came from PBMCs. These receptors were obtained from a donor between 10 and 35 years old with latent tuberculosis or without tuberculosis infection.

V gene TRBV4-2 combines with J gene TRBJ2-4; perhaps TRBD2 as D (6 bases). This CDR3 has 15 residues. Trimming shortened V by 1 base and J by 8 bases, and 15 bases separated the two germline ends. Germline V gene lookup returns CDR1 LGHNA and CDR2 YNFKEQ. The CDR3 DNA reads as TGTGCCAGCAGCCAAGGCTTAAGCGGAGGGGACATTCAGTACTTC. This gives the protein CASSQGLSGGDIQYF.

The V gene is TRBV5-4, the J gene TRBJ2-7; 7 bases fit TRBD1. Germline V gene sequence: CDR1 SGHNT, CDR2 YYREEE (reference sequence). Trimming cost V 3 bases and J 3 bases; bases outside gene matches: 3. The CDR3 loop spans 13 amino acids. The CDR3 bases are TGTGCCAGCAGCTCCCGGGACAGCTACGAGCAGTACTTC. Translating gives CASSSRDSYEQYF.

The chain uses TRBV5-6 and TRBJ2-5; TRBD2 is a possible D gene (6 bases). The J call may be mistaken, given a closer DNA end match to TRBJ2-7. Per germline, CDR1 SGHDT and CDR2 YYEEEE. This CDR3 region has 13 residues. The CDR3 reads CASSSLVRGEQYF. For the CDR3, the DNA is TGTGCCAGCAGCTCGTTGGTGCGGGGCGAGCAGTACTTC.

The chain is built from TRBV27 and TRBJ1-1, with a weak D call TRBD1 (5 bases). Germline CDR1 and CDR2: MNHEY and SMNVEV (reference sequence). With 5 bases removed from V and 4 bases from J, the gap between germline ends came to 17 bases. This CDR3 is 15 amino acids long. This CDR3 reads CASSRQGLGGTEAFF. The CDR3, as DNA: TGTGCCAGCAGTAGGCAGGGTCTCGGTGGCACTGAAGCTTTCTTT.

Note on this clone: One end of the junction is discordant with germline, which a read error may explain. This chain connects TRBV2 to TRBJ1-2; TRBD1 matches at 7 bases. CDR1 is SNHLY and CDR2 is FYNNEI in the germline V gene. The CDR3 spans 14 residues. CDR3 region: CASRSDRGGYGYTF. The CDR3, as DNA: TGTGCCAGCCGCTCAGACCGAGGGGGCTATGGGTACACCTTC.

The V gene is TRBV9, the J gene TRBJ2-7; D might be TRBD1 (6 bases). Trimming cost V 0 bases and J 2 bases, with 12 bases left between them. Germline CDR1 SGDLS, CDR2 YYNGEE. The CDR3 contains 15 residues. In DNA, the CDR3 is TGTGCCAGCAGCGTAGCTGGGGCAGGGGCCTACGAGCAGTACTTC. Protein sequence: CASSVAGAGAYEQYF.

The J gene is TRBJ1-1, the V gene TRBV27; perhaps TRBD1 as D (5 bases). Trimming removed 4 bases from V and 11 bases from J, with 11 bases in between. Germline values: CDR1 MNHEY, CDR2 SMNVEV (reference sequence). CDR3 length: 11 amino acids. CDR3 protein: CASSSQGLAFF. In DNA form, the CDR3 reads TGTGCCAGCAGTTCTCAGGGATTGGCTTTCTTT.

The CDR3 region is CASSVNRDYEQYF. In DNA form, the CDR3 reads TGTGCCAGCAGCGTAAACAGGGACTACGAGCAGTACTTC. V usage is TRBV5-5 and J usage is TRBJ2-7, with D tentatively TRBD1 (6 bases). Trimming shortened V by 4 bases and J by 3 bases, and 11 bases separated the two germline ends. The CDR3 runs 13 residues. Germline CDR1 is SGHKS and CDR2 is YYEKEE (reference sequence).

The chain recombines TRBV27 with TRBJ1-2; D might be TRBD1 (5 bases). The CDR3 is 14 amino acids. Germline assignment: CDR1 MNHEY and CDR2 SMNVEV (reference sequence). V was trimmed by 6 bases and J by 7 bases, leaving 18 bases between them. The CDR3 here is CASSPAGVGGGYTF. In DNA, the CDR3 is TGTGCCAGCAGCCCTGCCGGGGTCGGGGGTGGCTACACCTTC.

The V gene is TRBV10-2, the J gene TRBJ1-2, with a possible D match to TRBD1 (6 bases). From germline, CDR1 is WSHSY and CDR2 SAAADI. This CDR3 is built from 12 residues. The ends were cut back, 7 bases at V and 4 bases at J, with 10 bases in the middle. Written as DNA, the CDR3 is TGCGCCAGCACGGGGGGCGGCTATGGCTACACCTTC. It encodes CASTGGGYGYTF.

This clone was counted a single time. This sequence joins TRBV5-1 and TRBJ2-7; 9 bases match TRBD1. V trimming: 0 bases; J trimming: 2 bases; junction bases outside the gene matches: 12. The CDR3 is 18 amino acids. The germline CDR1 and CDR2 sequences are SGHRS and YFSETQ. This CDR3 is CASSLGTGVPFIAYEQYF. The CDR3 coding sequence is TGCGCCAGCAGCTTGGGGACAGGGGTTCCCTTCATCGCCTACGAGCAGTACTTC.

This chain connects TRBV9 to TRBJ1-6; D remains ambiguous. This CDR3 region has 12 residues. The germline V and J ends were trimmed by 0 bases and 8 bases, with 3 bases remaining between them. In germline, CDR1 is SGDLS, CDR2 YYNGEE. CDR3 sequence: CASSVADSPLHF. The DNA for the CDR3 is TGTGCCAGCAGCGTAGCCGATTCACCCCTCCACTTT.

This CDR3 reads CASSATRGTGDEQYF. CDR3 sequence (DNA): TGTGCCAGCAGCGCGACCAGGGGAACGGGCGACGAGCAGTACTTC. The rearrangement uses TRBV5-4 and TRBJ2-7; tentatively, D is TRBD1 (6 bases). This CDR3 region has 15 residues. V lost 4 bases, J lost 5 bases, and 19 bases lay in between. CDR1 SGHNT and CDR2 YYREEE come from the germline V gene (reference sequence).

The chain uses TRBV4-1 and TRBJ2-1; 7 positions match TRBD2. CDR3 size: 14 residues. V shed 3 bases, J shed 1 base, and the junction held 0 bases outside the gene matches. Germline-derived CDR1 and CDR2 are MGHRA and YSYEKL. In nucleotides, the CDR3 is TGCGCCAGCAGCCAGGGAGGGTCCTACAATGAGCAGTTCTTC. Its protein is CASSQGGSYNEQFF.

The chain links TRBV7-3 to TRBJ1-1; no firm D call. Germline CDR1 is SGHTA and CDR2 is FQGTGA. The CDR3 contains 14 residues. The V end lost 5 bases, the J end lost 4 bases, and 14 bases lay between the germline ends. CDR3: CASSPRGGSTEAFF. CDR3 DNA: TGTGCCAGCAGCCCCCGGGGAGGTTCCACTGAAGCTTTCTTT. Together with reference TRBV7-3 and TRBJ1-1, the CDR3 gives the full variable domain: GAGVSQTPSNKVTEKGKYVELRCDPISGHTALYWYRQSLGQGPEFLIYFQGTGAADDSGLPNDRFFAVRPEGSVSTLKIQRTERGDSAVYLCASSPRGGSTEAFFGQGTRLTVV.

The rearrangement joins TRBV27 to TRBJ1-6; the D is unclear. Germline V gene lookup returns CDR1 MNHEY and CDR2 SMNVEV (reference sequence). V was shortened by 2 bases and J by 4 bases, with 6 bases between the two germline ends. The CDR3 is 14 residues long. The CDR3 bases are TGTGCCAGCAGTTTAACACGTTATAATTCACCCCTCCACTTT. Residues: CASSLTRYNSPLHF.

This sequence joins TRBV4-1 and TRBJ2-7; D may be TRBD2 (6 bases). The germline V gene has CDR1 MGHRA and CDR2 YSYEKL. This CDR3 is 14 amino acids long. V was cut by 0 bases and J by 3 bases, with 9 bases left in between. CDR3 nucleotide sequence: TGCGCCAGCAGCCAAGATGGAGGGTTCTACGAGCAGTACTTC. This codes for CASSQDGGFYEQYF.

V and J are TRBV7-8 and TRBJ1-1; perhaps TRBD1 as D (6 bases). CDR1 and CDR2 from the germline V gene are SGHVS and FQNEAQ. The CDR3 loop spans 17 amino acids. V shed 3 bases and J shed 3 bases, with 20 bases lying between them. CDR3 in amino acids: CASSFGAGARSHTEAFF. CDR3 bases: TGTGCCAGCAGCTTCGGCGCAGGGGCCCGATCTCACACTGAAGCTTTCTTT. The whole variable domain, remainder taken from reference TRBV7-8 and TRBJ1-1, is GAGVSQSPRYKVAKRGQDVALRCDPISGHVSLFWYQQALGQGPEFLTYFQNEAQLDKSGLPSDRFFAERPEGSVSTLKIQRTQQEDSAVYLCASSFGAGARSHTEAFFGQGTRLTVV.

The chain uses TRBV30 and TRBJ2-3; a possible D gene is TRBD1 (5 bases). Trimming cost V 1 base and J 5 bases, with 19 bases left between them. The germline gives CDR1 GTSNPN, CDR2 SVGIG (reference sequence). The CDR3 covers 16 residues. The CDR3, as DNA: TGTGCCTGGAGTGGGCCAAGGGCAGGGCGTGGAGATACGCAGTATTTT. Its translation is CAWSGPRAGRGDTQYF.

The gene calls are TRBV27 and TRBJ2-6, with a possible D match to TRBD1 (6 bases). Trimming shortened V by 5 bases and J by 0 bases, and 14 bases separated the two germline ends. CDR3 length equals 17 residues. CDR1 is MNHEY and CDR2 is SMNVEV in the germline V gene (reference sequence). Written as DNA, the CDR3 is TGTGCCAGCAGTCCAGGGGTACAGTACTCTGGGGCCAACGTCCTGACTTTC. Its protein is CASSPGVQYSGANVLTF. Combining the CDR3 with reference TRBV27 and TRBJ2-6 gives the whole variable domain EAQVTQNPRYLITVTGKKLTVTCSQNMNHEYMSWYRQDPGLGLRQIYYSMNVEVTDKGDVPEGYKVSRKEKRNFPLILESPSPNQTSLYFCASSPGVQYSGANVLTFGAGSRLTVL.

J is TRBJ1-6 and V is TRBV6-4; D remains ambiguous. CDR1 and CDR2 (germline): MRHNA, SNTAGT. This CDR3 has 15 amino acids. V shed 5 bases and J shed 5 bases, with 13 bases lying between them. CDR3 residues: CASSRELKDNSPLHF. DNA for the CDR3: TGTGCCAGCAGTAGGGAGTTGAAAGATAATTCACCCCTCCACTTT.

The chain has TRBV11-2 and TRBJ2-3; 7 bases align to TRBD1. Looked up from germline, CDR1 is SGHAT and CDR2 is FQNNGV. CDR3 length equals 15 residues. V dropped 1 base and J dropped 0; count of bases not matched to a gene: 1. CDR3 nucleotide sequence: TGTGCCAGCAGCTTAGGGGACAGAAGCACAGATACGCAGTATTTT. Translated, it gives CASSLGDRSTDTQYF.

V and J are TRBV6-1 and TRBJ2-7; D is unresolved. Germline CDR1 is MNHNS and CDR2 is SASEGT. The CDR3 totals 13 residues. V dropped 4 bases and J dropped 4 bases, with 11 bases sitting between them. The CDR3 nucleotides are TGTGCCAGCAGTGTCGCTGGGCAATACGAGCAGTACTTC. This translates into CASSVAGQYEQYF.

This sequence joins TRBV7-6 and TRBJ1-6; 9 nucleotides line up with TRBD1. V lost 5 bases and J lost 10; bases outside the gene matches: 6. CDR1 and CDR2 (germline): SGHVS, FNYEAQ. CDR3 length equals 14 residues. The CDR3 coding sequence is TGTGCCAGCAGCCTACGGACAGGGGAATCACCCCTCCACTTT. This translates into CASSLRTGESPLHF.

The V and J genes are TRBV6-6 and TRBJ1-2; the D gene is possibly TRBD1 (5 bases). The germline CDR1 and CDR2 sequences are MNHNY and SVGAGI (reference sequence). This CDR3 has 12 amino acids. V dropped 7 bases and J dropped 6 bases, with 12 bases sitting between them. DNA for the CDR3: TGTGCCAGCACCGTCTGGGGGGATGGCTACACCTTC. Protein product: CASTVWGDGYTF.

This chain uses TRBV6-1 with TRBJ1-5, with 7 bases that match TRBD1. Germline-derived CDR1 and CDR2 are MNHNS and SASEGT. The CDR3 covers 15 residues. The V segment lost 4 bases and the J segment 6 bases; nucleotides outside the gene matches: 9. In DNA, the CDR3 is TGTGCCAGCAGTGGAGGGACAGCCGGGATTCAGCCCCAGCATTTT. Amino acid sequence: CASSGGTAGIQPQHF.

The chain uses TRBV14 and TRBJ2-5; tentatively, D is TRBD2 (6 bases). The CDR3 is made up of 16 amino acids. Germline V CDR1 and CDR2: SGHDN, FVKESK. Trimming shortened V by 1 base and J by 4 bases, and 16 bases separated the two germline ends. Written as DNA, the CDR3 is TGTGCCAGCAGCCAAGGACTAGTAGATTATATAGAGACCCAGTACTTC. Protein product: CASSQGLVDYIETQYF.

The chain joins TRBV18 to TRBJ2-5; 9 bases align to TRBD1. V lost 2 bases, J lost 5 bases, and 6 bases stayed unmatched. Germline assignment: CDR1 KGHSH and CDR2 LQKENI. The CDR3 totals 15 residues. This CDR3 reads CASSPGDRVVETQYF. The DNA for the CDR3 is TGTGCCAGCTCACCAGGGGACAGGGTTGTCGAGACCCAGTACTTC. The whole variable domain, remainder taken from reference TRBV18 and TRBJ2-5, is NAGVMQNPRHLVRRRGQEARLRCSPMKGHSHVYWYRQLPEEGLKFMVYLQKENIIDESGMPKERFSAEFPKEGPSILRIQQVVRGDSAAYFCASSPGDRVVETQYFGPGTRLLVL.

The V call is TRBV27, the J call TRBJ1-5, with 10 nucleotides matching TRBD1. Germline V gene data show CDR1 as MNHEY and CDR2 as SMNVEV (reference sequence). J gave up 0 bases and V 10 bases, and 9 bases lay outside the gene matches. The CDR3 is made up of 16 amino acids. The CDR3 is CATAGQGGYSNQPQHF. DNA of the CDR3: TGTGCCACTGCTGGACAGGGGGGTTATAGCAATCAGCCCCAGCATTTT.

The chain links TRBV7-9 to TRBJ1-2; D call uncertain. CDR1 SEHNR and CDR2 FQNEAQ come from the germline V gene (reference sequence). The CDR3 runs 16 residues. The germline V and J ends were trimmed by 0 bases and 8 bases, with 19 bases remaining between them. The CDR3 loop is CASSLAKPWGGYGYTF. CDR3 in DNA: TGTGCCAGCAGCTTAGCGAAGCCTTGGGGAGGGTACGGCTACACCTTC.

V gene TRBV4-2 combines with J gene TRBJ2-7; TRBD2 is a possible D gene (7 bases). CDR3 length: 14 amino acids. V lost 4 bases to trimming and J lost 2 bases, with 12 bases between them. CDR1 is LGHNA, CDR2 YNFKEQ, per germline. For the CDR3, the DNA is TGTGCCAGCAGCCTCCTGGGGGGGCCCTACGAGCAGTACTTC. Protein product: CASSLLGGPYEQYF.

The chain joins TRBV5-1 to TRBJ2-3; maybe TRBD1 (5 bases). V dropped 0 bases and J dropped 0 bases, with 8 bases sitting between them. This CDR3 is 15 amino acids long. Germline values: CDR1 SGHRS, CDR2 YFSETQ. The CDR3 nucleotides are TGCGCCAGCAGCTTGGTGCAGGGAAGCACAGATACGCAGTATTTT. Translated: CASSLVQGSTDTQYF.